The rows below give T cell receptor beta chains drawn from one sample of a study of CD8+ T cells in alopecia areata. Assay: immunoSEQ multiplex PCR; the TCRdb copy retains only in-frame clones and omits some. The sample contains approximately 180,000 clones, 40% to 65% of which appear only once. This sample comprised CD8+ T cells sorted from blood, obtained at week 24, from a patient treated with tofacitinib. Receptors were obtained from a human donor with alopecia areata. Both conserved end residues are part of each CDR3. Fields, in order: V gene, clone size, D gene, J gene, CDR3 protein, CDR3 DNA. A D gene is named only where the DNA matches it firmly. A row's size may be missing; if present it is once, few, many or a size class.

>TRBV6-7|.|TRBD1|TRBJ2-7
CASSYTGQASYEQYF
TGTGCCAGCAGTTACACGGGACAGGCCTCCTACGAGCAGTACTTC
>TRBV19|.|.|TRBJ2-2
CASSTQGTGELFF
TGTGCCAGTAGTACCCAGGGGACCGGGGAGCTGTTTTTT
>TRBV27|.|.|TRBJ2-1
CASSFSPRSSYNEQFF
TGTGCCAGCAGTTTCTCTCCGCGGAGCTCCTACAATGAGCAGTTCTTC
>TRBV4-3|once|TRBD1|TRBJ2-1
CASSQDDALGQGGNEQFF
TGCGCCAGCAGCCAAGATGACGCCCTGGGACAGGGTGGAAATGAGCAGTTCTTC
>TRBV13|.|.|TRBJ2-3
CASSSSGDADTQYF
TGTGCCAGCAGCTCGTCAGGGGATGCAGATACGCAGTATTTT
>TRBV30|.|.|TRBJ2-7
CAWRVRGSREQYF
TGTGCCTGGCGGGTCAGGGGCTCCCGGGAGCAGTACTTC
>TRBV27|.|.|TRBJ1-2
CASSLSGESMYGYTF
TGTGCCAGCAGTTTATCTGGGGAGAGTATGTATGGCTACACCTTC
>TRBV7-9|.|.|TRBJ2-1
CASSFGRGSSYNEQFF
TGTGCCAGCAGCTTTGGGAGGGGGAGCTCCTACAATGAGCAGTTCTTC
>TRBV6-5|once|TRBD2|TRBJ2-5
CASSTQRGVGETQYF
TGTGCCAGCAGTACACAGCGGGGGGTTGGAGAGACCCAGTACTTC
>TRBV6-6|.|.|TRBJ2-5
CASSYTQEGSETQYF
TGTGCCAGCAGTTACACCCAAGAGGGATCAGAGACCCAGTACTTC
>TRBV10-2|.|.|TRBJ1-1
CASSGWNTEAFF
TGCGCCAGCAGTGGATGGAACACTGAAGCTTTCTTT
>TRBV5-1|.|TRBD1|TRBJ2-1
CASSLARDREQFF
TGCGCCAGCAGCTTGGCCCGGGACAGAGAGCAGTTCTTC
>TRBV10-3|.|TRBD2|TRBJ2-3
CAISEYERGVSTDTQYF
TGTGCCATCAGCGAGTATGAGCGGGGGGTTAGCACAGATACGCAGTATTTT
>TRBV19|few|.|TRBJ2-6
CASSPWGSGANVLTF
TGTGCCAGTAGCCCCTGGGGTTCTGGGGCCAACGTCCTGACTTTC
>TRBV25-1|few|.|TRBJ1-2
CASTGNYGYTF
TGTGCCAGCACAGGGAACTATGGCTACACCTTC
>TRBV27|few|TRBD1|TRBJ2-5
CASSPTDRGVETQYF
TGTGCCAGCAGTCCTACGGACAGGGGGGTAGAGACCCAGTACTTC
>TRBV29-1|.|TRBD1|TRBJ1-1
CSVHRGAEAFF
TGCAGCGTCCACAGGGGCGCTGAAGCTTTCTTT
>TRBV25-1|once|.|TRBJ1-1
CASSEWNLGTEAFF
TGTGCCAGCAGTGAATGGAATCTTGGGACTGAAGCTTTCTTT
>TRBV7-9|many|.|TRBJ1-5
CASSLGGGLDQPQHF
TGTGCCAGCAGCTTAGGGGGAGGGCTTGATCAGCCCCAGCATTTT
>TRBV19|.|.|TRBJ2-7
CASMESGEQYF
TGTGCCAGTATGGAGAGTGGCGAGCAGTACTTC
>TRBV28|few|.|TRBJ2-1
CASGTSNEQFF
TGTGCCTCCGGGACGAGCAATGAGCAGTTCTTC
>TRBV29-1|.|.|TRBJ2-1
CSVPHNNEQFF
TGCAGCGTTCCCCACAACAATGAGCAGTTCTTC
>TRBV5-6|few|TRBD1|TRBJ2-7
CASSLGTGDEQYF
TGTGCCAGCAGCTTGGGGACAGGGGACGAGCAGTACTTC
>TRBV7-9|.|.|TRBJ1-2
CASSSVRTDGYTF
TGTGCCAGCAGCTCCGTCAGGACAGATGGCTACACCTTC
>TRBV29-1|few|TRBD1|TRBJ1-2
CSAFEGQGAVTGYTF
TGCAGCGCCTTCGAAGGACAGGGGGCGGTGACTGGCTACACCTTC
>TRBV4-2|few|.|TRBJ2-1
CASSPDAYNEQFF
TGTGCCAGCAGCCCCGACGCATACAATGAGCAGTTCTTC
>TRBV29-1|.|.|TRBJ1-2
CSVDKVPIGYTF
TGCAGCGTTGATAAGGTGCCTATCGGCTACACCTTC
>TRBV5-6|few|.|TRBJ2-7
CASSSPGRQDEQYF
TGTGCCAGCAGCTCTCCGGGACGGCAGGACGAGCAGTACTTC
>TRBV4-3|many|.|TRBJ2-7
CASSHAVWVRPHEQYF
TGCGCCAGCAGCCATGCCGTGTGGGTAAGACCCCACGAGCAGTACTTC
>TRBV4-1|.|.|TRBJ2-7
CASSQDGALEQYF
TGCGCCAGCAGCCAAGATGGGGCCCTTGAGCAGTACTTC
>TRBV4-3|.|.|TRBJ1-1
CASSPTAVRTEAFF
TGCGCCAGCAGCCCGACAGCCGTGAGGACTGAAGCTTTCTTT
>TRBV29-1|few|TRBD1|TRBJ2-6
CSARYTETGAFGANVLTF
TGCAGCGCCCGGTATACAGAGACAGGGGCTTTTGGGGCCAACGTCCTGACTTTC
>TRBV29-1|.|TRBD2|TRBJ2-5
CSALGLAGGHGETQYF
TGCAGCGCCCTCGGGCTAGCGGGGGGCCATGGGGAGACCCAGTACTTC
>TRBV12-5|few|.|TRBJ2-1
CASGLHDEQFF
TGTGCTAGTGGTCTACACGATGAGCAGTTCTTC
>TRBV12-5|few|.|TRBJ2-1
CASGSGPEQFF
TGTGCTAGTGGTTCTGGACCGGAGCAGTTCTTC
>TRBV7-8|.|.|TRBJ2-3
CASSRETGYGTDTQYF
TGTGCCAGCAGCAGAGAAACAGGGTATGGCACAGATACGCAGTATTTT
>TRBV4-1|.|.|TRBJ1-5
CASSQELTVGNQPQHF
TGCGCCAGCAGCCAAGAGTTAACGGTAGGCAATCAGCCCCAGCATTTT
>TRBV18|once|.|TRBJ1-6
CASSPNRETYNSPLHF
TGTGCCAGCTCGCCAAACAGGGAAACCTATAATTCACCCCTCCACTTT
>TRBV29-1|.|TRBD2|TRBJ2-5
CSVERAGDQETQYF
TGCAGCGTTGAAAGAGCGGGGGATCAAGAGACCCAGTACTTC
>TRBV29-1|.|.|TRBJ2-7
CSVNIANEQYF
TGCAGCGTGAACATAGCCAACGAGCAGTACTTC
>TRBV25-1|.|TRBD1|TRBJ1-1
CASSPDRGDRMNTEAFF
TGTGCCAGCAGTCCGGACAGGGGGGACCGTATGAACACTGAAGCTTTCTTT
>TRBV27|.|.|TRBJ2-7
CASSSSGTVEAYEQYF
TGTGCCAGCAGTTCATCCGGGACGGTGGAGGCCTACGAGCAGTACTTC
>TRBV6-4|.|.|TRBJ2-1
CASSLDGSYNEQFF
TGTGCCAGCAGCCTTGATGGTTCCTACAATGAGCAGTTCTTC
>TRBV30|few|.|TRBJ2-1
CAWSNPGDSYNEQFF
TGTGCCTGGAGCAATCCGGGAGACTCCTACAATGAGCAGTTCTTC
>TRBV6-1|.|.|TRBJ2-3
CASSESAIDTQYF
TGTGCCAGCAGTGAATCGGCTATAGATACGCAGTATTTT